This T cell receptor beta chain came from a study of blood T cell repertoires in COVID-19. At the level of the study: Both acute and convalescent COVID-19 samples were obtained from the United States, Italy and Spain. Nucleic acid was either cDNA or gDNA, and it came from T cells, B-cell-depleted T cells, or PBMCs.

Deletions cut 3 bases from V and 6 bases from J, with 9 bases between. The CDR3 has 13 residues. Per the germline V gene, CDR1 is LNHDA and CDR2 is SQIVND (reference sequence). Study processing details: For nucleated cells, counts were estimated from reference gene primer amplification. TCRdb's table, derived via immunoSEQ multiplex PCR, lists solely in-frame clones and lacks some. V and J calls and clone size are those listed in that table; D and trimming were worked out from the DNA. The table records approximately 44,000 clones, around 77% of them present only once. This TCR came from a woman aged 80 or older with acute or convalescent COVID-19. Sequenced material: peripheral blood. This rearrangement joins TRBV19 to TRBJ1-5; no clear D. The CDR3 DNA sequence: TGTGCCAGTAGTATTATGACGGGTCAGCCCCAGCATTTT. Translated, it gives CASSIMTGQPQHF.